This entry concerns a single TCR delta chain. TCRdb's protein, taken from a much larger clone, differs from this DNA's translation at residue 11, likely owing to a read error; the protein displayed comes from the DNA. Bulk repertoires came from Vgamma9/Vdelta2+ or Vdelta2-negative gammadelta T cells flow-sorted from PBMC. This entry is derived from a study of γδ T cells in repeated Plasmodium falciparum infection. TCRdb reanalysed the multiplex PCR reads with CATT. The sample lists 85,000 to 95,000 delta-chain clones, roughly 1.4% occurring once. The CDR3 extends over 22 amino acids. Germline CDR1 and CDR2: TSWWSYY and QGS. V lost 9 bases to trimming and J lost 4 bases; unmatched junction nucleotides: 33.

The clonotype was recovered from a pool of human donors (malaria-infected and uninfected, not separated). This chain uses TRDV1 with TRDJ1; 9 bases line up with TRDD3. Sequencing input: gamma-delta T cells from blood. CDR3 in amino acids: CALHSSSLPSRGILPRVDKLIF. The CDR3 DNA reads as TGTGCTCTCCATTCCTCTAGTCTTCCTAGCCGGGGGATACTCCCTCGGGTCGATAAACTCATCTTT.